Below, 18 T cell receptor beta chains from the same sample are listed, as sequenced in a study of human T cells and chemical hapten exposure. TCRdb called the RACE reads again in MiXCR, with one record for every CDR3 protein. The repertoire consists of about 140,000 distinct CDR3 sequences, with about an eighth occurring once and the leading ten covering 1.4%. Time point noted: patch test 2, 6 weeks after DPC sensitization. The sample's treatment: therapeutic diphenylcyclopropenone sensitization with weekly scalp DPC. The specimen comprised whole blood, sampled in connection with sensitization to the hapten diphenylcyclopropenone (DPC). Receptors originate from a woman aged 50 to 65 with alopecia areata. Some clones in this sample may be carry-over from other donors' samples.

The table lists this clonotype with a few counts. This chain connects TRBV6-2 or TRBV6-3 to TRBJ2-3; 7 bases agree with TRBD2. Germline values: CDR1 MNHEY, CDR2 SVGEGT. This CDR3 region has 13 residues. J lost 3 bases, V lost 8 bases, and 5 bases had no gene match. The DNA of the CDR3 is TGTGCCAGCGGGGGAGGGCCTACAGATACGCAGTATTTT. It translates to CASGGGPTDTQYF.

This clonotype was observed many times. The rearrangement links TRBV7-8 to TRBJ1-2; unclear D gene. V gave up 1 base and J gave up 2 bases, with 8 bases separating them. Germline values: CDR1 SGHVS, CDR2 FQNEAQ. The CDR3 runs to 14 residues. The CDR3 protein is CASSLGGINYGYTF. The CDR3 DNA is TGTGCCAGCAGCTTAGGTGGGATAAACTATGGCTACACCTTC.

This clonotype was picked up many times. This chain links TRBV19 with TRBJ1-1; unclear D gene. Trimming took off 1 base at V and 1 base at J, with 7 bases between the two ends. The germline V gene encodes CDR1 LNHDA and CDR2 SQIVND (reference sequence). The CDR3 has 14 residues. CDR3 sequence reads: CASSIAGPNTEAFF. For the CDR3, the DNA is TGTGCCAGTAGTATAGCAGGCCCGAACACTGAAGCTTTCTTT.

This clonotype was seen a handful of times. This chain uses TRBV28 with TRBJ1-4, with D maybe TRBD1 (6 bases). In germline, CDR1 is MDHEN, CDR2 SYDVKM. V was clipped by 4 bases and J by 0 bases, with 12 bases between them. The CDR3 sequence is 16 residues long. For the CDR3, the DNA is TGTGCCAGCAGTTCCCATACAGGGCCAACTAATGAAAAACTGTTTTTT. Its protein product is CASSSHTGPTNEKLFF.

The table lists this clonotype with many counts. The chain uses TRBV20-1 and TRBJ2-1, with TRBD1 identical over 7 bases. Germline V gene sequence: CDR1 DFQATT, CDR2 SNEGSKA (reference sequence). The junction had 6 bases not matched to a gene; V was cut back by 7 bases and J by 6 bases. CDR3 length equals 12 residues. As DNA, the CDR3 is TGCAGTGTCCCGACAGGGCGCAATGAGCAGTTCTTC. As protein: CSVPTGRNEQFF.

This clonotype was observed a handful of times. V and J are TRBV25-1 and TRBJ1-5, with TRBD1 as a possible D gene (5 bases). V lost 0 bases and J lost 4, with 7 bases in between. The germline V gene encodes CDR1 MGHDK and CDR2 SYGVNS. CDR3 size: 14 residues. The CDR3 coding sequence is TGTGCCAGCAGTGAATACAGGGATAATCAGCCCCAGCATTTT. It encodes CASSEYRDNQPQHF.

There are many counts of this clonotype. CDR3 sequence: CASSTVERRRGHRDQPQHF. The CDR3 DNA sequence: TGTGCCAGCAGCACCGTCGAAAGACGCAGGGGCCATAGAGATCAGCCCCAGCATTTT. The chain employs TRBV21-1 and TRBJ1-5; TRBD1 is the table's D call and was not checked against the DNA. TRBV21-1 is reported as a pseudogene. The CDR3 is made up of 19 amino acids.

The rearrangement links TRBV29-1 to TRBJ2-1; perhaps TRBD2 as D (5 bases). Germline V lookup: CDR1 SQVTM, CDR2 ANQGSEA. The CDR3 contains 13 residues. Trimming took off 6 bases at V and 6 bases at J, with 15 bases between the two ends. The CDR3 region has the DNA TGCAGCGTCTCGAAACTAGTCCGCAATGAGCAGTTCTTC. It is translated as CSVSKLVRNEQFF.

The chain recombines TRBV6-1 with TRBJ1-2; D remains unclear. Germline-derived CDR1 and CDR2 are MNHNS and SASEGT. The CDR3 has 14 amino acids. Trimming shortened V by 0 bases and J by 4 bases, and 9 bases separated the two germline ends. The CDR3 sequence is CASSEAPDRYGYTF. The DNA of the CDR3 is TGTGCCAGCAGTGAAGCCCCGGACCGCTATGGCTACACCTTC.

A word on this clonotype: At one end, the junction sequence differs from germline, possibly due to a read error. J is TRBJ2-7 and V is TRBV6-2 or TRBV6-3; 7 bases match TRBD2. Per germline, CDR1 MNHEY and CDR2 SVGEGT. The CDR3 loop spans 9 amino acids. CDR3 residues: CASSNRGGF. CDR3 DNA: TGTGCCAGCAGCAACCGCGGGGGCTTC.

A few counts support this clonotype. The V call is TRBV19, the J call TRBJ2-5; 7 bases line up with TRBD2. Germline V gene lookup returns CDR1 LNHDA and CDR2 SQIVND (reference sequence). The CDR3 contains 14 residues. Trimming at V came to 3 bases and at J to 1 base, leaving 2 bases not matched to a gene. As DNA, the CDR3 is TGTGCCAGTAGTATGGGGGGGATCCAAGAGACCCAGTACTTC. Residues: CASSMGGIQETQYF.

The chain uses TRBV2 and TRBJ1-2, with TRBD1 matching over 10 bases. After removal of 5 bases from V and 6 bases from J, the junction contained 6 bases not matched to a gene. Germline assignment: CDR1 SNHLY and CDR2 FYNNEI. The CDR3 spans 14 residues. In DNA form, the CDR3 reads TGTGCCAGCAGTTTCGGACAGGGGGGCGATGGCTACACCTTC. Its protein is CASSFGQGGDGYTF.

Ten or more counts support this clonotype. V usage is TRBV20-1 and J usage is TRBJ2-7; no firm D call. With 3 bases removed from V and 0 bases from J, the gap between germline ends came to 6 bases. The germline gives CDR1 DFQATT, CDR2 SNEGSKA (reference sequence). The CDR3 is 12 amino acids. The CDR3 DNA reads as TGCAGTGCTAGCGGCGTCTCCTACGAGCAGTACTTC. It encodes CSASGVSYEQYF.

The table lists this clonotype with a few counts. The chain links TRBV20-1 to TRBJ1-5, with D tentatively TRBD1 (5 bases). With 2 bases removed from V and 7 bases from J, the gap between germline ends came to 18 bases. CDR3 length equals 15 residues. The germline V gene encodes CDR1 DFQATT and CDR2 SNEGSKA (reference sequence). CDR3 DNA: TGCAGTGCTAGATCTCAGGGTAGAGTGTGGCAGCCCCAGCATTTT. This translates into CSARSQGRVWQPQHF.

CDR3 coding DNA: TGTGCCAGCAGCCCCTCCGGGGGTGGCGGCTACACCTTC. It specifies CASSPSGGGGYTF. The chain joins TRBV7-9 to TRBJ1-2; tentatively, D is TRBD1 (5 bases). The V gene's germline CDR1 is SEHNR and CDR2 FQNEAQ (reference sequence). V lost 5 bases, J lost 8 bases, and 15 bases lay in between. The CDR3 has 13 residues.

This clonotype was observed a few times. The chain links TRBV7-2 to TRBJ2-6; 7 nucleotides align to TRBD2. This CDR3 region has 18 residues. The ends lost 0 bases at V and 3 bases at J; junction bases unmatched: 8. Germline V gene lookup returns CDR1 SGHTA and CDR2 FQGNSA. The CDR3 nucleotides are TGTGCCAGCAGCTTAGCGCTGACGGGAGGCTTTGGGGCCAACGTCCTGACTTTC. Translation gives CASSLALTGGFGANVLTF. The complete variable domain, with remaining parts taken from reference TRBV7-2 and TRBJ2-6, reads GAGVSQSPSNKVTEKGKDVELRCDPISGHTALYWYRQSLGQGLEFLIYFQGNSAPDKSGLPSDRFSAERTGGSVSTLTIQRTQQEDSAVYLCASSLALTGGFGANVLTFGAGSRLTVL.

This clonotype was counted a single time. The V and J genes are TRBV7-9 and TRBJ2-3; possibly TRBD1 or TRBD2 for D (5 bases each). CDR1 SEHNR and CDR2 FQNEAQ come from the germline V gene (reference sequence). Trimming shortened V by 2 bases and J by 1 base, and 10 bases separated the two germline ends. The CDR3 is 15 amino acids. In DNA form, the CDR3 reads TGTGCCAGCAGCTTACGAGGGACGGGCACAGATACGCAGTATTTT. Its protein is CASSLRGTGTDTQYF. Full variable domain (outside the CDR3, taken from reference TRBV7-9 and TRBJ2-3): DTGVSQNPRHKITKRGQNVTFRCDPISEHNRLYWYRQTLGQGPEFLTYFQNEAQLEKSRLLSDRFSAERPKGSFSTLEIQRTEQGDSAMYLCASSLRGTGTDTQYFGPGTRLTVL.

This clonotype was picked up a small number of times. The chain carries TRBV7-2 and TRBJ1-5; D not certain. The germline gives CDR1 SGHTA, CDR2 FQGNSA. V was cut by 5 bases and J by 2 bases, with 13 bases left in between. The CDR3 runs to 15 residues. The CDR3 loop reads CASSPKPAGNQPQHF. The DNA of the CDR3 is TGTGCCAGCAGCCCAAAACCCGCAGGCAATCAGCCCCAGCATTTT. Variable domain in full (rest from reference TRBV7-2 and TRBJ1-5): GAGVSQSPSNKVTEKGKDVELRCDPISGHTALYWYRQSLGQGLEFLIYFQGNSAPDKSGLPSDRFSAERTGGSVSTLTIQRTQQEDSAVYLCASSPKPAGNQPQHFGDGTRLSIL.